This T cell receptor beta chain stems from a study of cytotoxic CD8 clonotypes in ibrutinib-treated CLL. The CDR3 loop spans 17 amino acids. Germline V gene sequence: CDR1 SGHVS, CDR2 FNYEAQ. V gave up 1 base and J gave up 3 bases, with 19 bases separating them. Sequencing used immunoSEQ multiplex PCR; TCRdb keeps in-frame clones, though not all of them. In the table there are a few hundred thousand clones, about 80% of which are singletons. The origin of this receptor is a human donor with chronic lymphocytic leukemia. This chain links TRBV7-6 with TRBJ2-7; the D gene is possibly TRBD2 (5 bases). This specimen was PBMCs, taken before ibrutinib treatment. CDR3 loop: CASSLVIGIQRFYEQYF. CDR3 DNA: TGTGCCAGCAGCTTAGTGATCGGGATCCAGCGGTTCTACGAGCAGTACTTC.